A single sample gave rise to the 24 T cell receptor beta chains below, sequenced in a study of T cells expressing NK-cell markers. TCRdb reprocessed the 5' RACE reads; each CDR3 protein has one entry and no DNA is given. In total, the table holds some 450,000 distinct CDR3 sequences. What was sequenced was blood T cells: a sorted CD56 or NKG2C T cell subset, CD4+ or CD8+ T cells, or bulk PBMC T cells (not recorded which). These receptor sequences come from a woman between 18 and 69 years old in good health.

The chain carries TRBV25-1 and TRBJ2-5; TCRdb names TRBD1, which stays unverified in the absence of DNA. In germline, CDR1 is MGHDK, CDR2 SYGVNS. CDR3 length: 14 amino acids. The CDR3 here is CASSAPGKGETQYF.

The chain uses TRBV6-5 and TRBJ2-5. This CDR3 contains 14 residues. From germline, CDR1 is MNHEY and CDR2 SVGAGI. The CDR3 sequence is CASSYSIQQETQYF.

The CDR3 sequence: CAWSVPGSYEQYF. This chain connects TRBV30 to TRBJ2-7. Germline CDR1 reads GTSNPN; CDR2 reads SVGIG (reference sequence). The CDR3 is made up of 13 amino acids.

J is TRBJ1-1 and V is TRBV6-2 or TRBV6-3; the D call from TCRdb, TRBD1, cannot be confirmed without DNA. CDR1 is MNHEY, CDR2 SVGEGT, per germline. The CDR3 extends over 15 amino acids. Here the CDR3 reads CASTPPGSMNTEAFF.

The chain carries TRBV4-3 and TRBJ2-5. There are 13 residues in the CDR3. The germline V gene has CDR1 LGHNA and CDR2 YSLEER. This CDR3 reads CASSPHLLETQYF.

V usage is TRBV20-1 and J usage is TRBJ2-7; TCRdb gives TRBD1 as the D gene, but with no DNA this cannot be confirmed. The CDR3 covers 16 residues. Germline CDR1 reads DFQATT; CDR2 reads SNEGSKA (reference sequence). This CDR3 reads CSAGGVGPQPSDQQYF.

The chain employs TRBV11-2 and TRBJ2-1; TCRdb proposes TRBD2, but this gene call is untestable without DNA. The CDR3 sequence is 17 residues long. Germline values: CDR1 SGHAT, CDR2 FQNNGV. The CDR3 sequence is CASSLPRLTGEYNEQFF.

The gene calls are TRBV11-2 and TRBJ2-2; TCRdb's D gene call, TRBD2, goes unchecked for lack of DNA. Germline CDR1 reads SGHAT; CDR2 reads FQNNGV. The CDR3 totals 14 residues. This CDR3 reads CASSLARESGELFF. Using reference TRBV11-2 and TRBJ2-2 for the parts outside the CDR3, the full variable domain is EAGVAQSPRYKIIEKRQSVAFWCNPISGHATLYWYQQILGQGPKLLIQFQNNGVVDDSQLPKDRFSAERLKGVDSTLKIQPAKLEDSAVYLCASSLARESGELFFGEGSRLTVL.

V usage is TRBV11-2 and J usage is TRBJ2-3; TCRdb lists TRBD1, though no DNA is available to test this call. This CDR3 has 16 residues. Germline V gene sequence: CDR1 SGHAT, CDR2 FQNNGV. CDR3 sequence reads: CASSLDFRDRLDTQYF. Supplemented by reference TRBV11-2 and TRBJ2-3, the full variable domain reads EAGVAQSPRYKIIEKRQSVAFWCNPISGHATLYWYQQILGQGPKLLIQFQNNGVVDDSQLPKDRFSAERLKGVDSTLKIQPAKLEDSAVYLCASSLDFRDRLDTQYFGPGTRLTVL.

This chain joins TRBV29-1 and TRBJ2-2; TCRdb picks TRBD1, but there is no DNA to check that call. This CDR3 spans 16 amino acids. Germline loops: CDR1 SQVTM, CDR2 ANQGSEA. CDR3 region: CSVEGPTGGSTGELFF.

The gene calls are TRBV16 and TRBJ1-4; TCRdb names TRBD1, which stays unverified in the absence of DNA. Looked up from germline, CDR1 is KGHSY and CDR2 is FQNENV. This CDR3 spans 15 amino acids. The CDR3 loop reads CASSPGGIANEKLFF.

The chain recombines TRBV12-3 or TRBV12-4 with TRBJ1-1; TCRdb designates TRBD1, a call that cannot be tested without DNA. The CDR3 has 15 residues. CDR3 loop: CASSLGAGAGTEAFF.

This chain uses TRBV7-2 with TRBJ1-1; there is no DNA to check the TCRdb D call of TRBD1. CDR1 and CDR2 (germline): SGHTA, FQGNSA. The CDR3 loop spans 16 amino acids. The CDR3 sequence is CASTSSVGGRSTEAFF.

The V gene is TRBV7-9, the J gene TRBJ2-1; with no DNA, the TCRdb D assignment of TRBD2 cannot be verified. This CDR3 contains 15 residues. Germline V gene sequence: CDR1 SEHNR, CDR2 FQNEAQ (reference sequence). CDR3 sequence reads: CASSFRASGSNEQFF.

The chain uses TRBV12-3 or TRBV12-4 and TRBJ1-1; TCRdb calls TRBD1, which cannot be checked without DNA. The CDR3 has 12 amino acids. The CDR3 region is CASSGTALEAFF.

J is TRBJ1-1 and V is TRBV27; there is no DNA to check the TCRdb D call of TRBD1. CDR1 and CDR2 (germline): MNHEY, SMNVEV (reference sequence). The CDR3 is 16 amino acids. The CDR3: CASSFSAVGGEFEAFF.

Here the CDR3 reads CASSARQYLNNEQFF. The V gene is TRBV28, the J gene TRBJ2-1; TCRdb returns TRBD1, unconfirmable since there is no DNA. Germline loops: CDR1 MDHEN, CDR2 SYDVKM. This CDR3 spans 15 amino acids. The variable domain in full, completed from reference TRBV28 and TRBJ2-1, reads DVKVTQSSRYLVKRTGEKVFLECVQDMDHENMFWYRQDPGLGLRLIYFSYDVKMKEKGDIPEGYSVSREKKERFSLILESASTNQTSMYLCASSARQYLNNEQFFGPGTRLTVL.

V and J are TRBV27 and TRBJ2-1; TCRdb reports TRBD1, a call that lacks DNA to check it against. The germline CDR1 and CDR2 sequences are MNHEY and SMNVEV (reference sequence). This CDR3 region has 13 residues. CDR3 residues: CASSLFAGNEQFF.

V gene TRBV7-7 combines with J gene TRBJ2-2; TCRdb proposes TRBD1, but this gene call is untestable without DNA. The CDR3 contains 15 residues. The germline CDR1 and CDR2 sequences are SSHAT and FNYEAQ (reference sequence). CDR3 residues: CASSLRDGNTGELFF.

V and J are TRBV12-3 or TRBV12-4 and TRBJ1-2. CDR3 length: 15 amino acids. This CDR3 reads CASSSSNRALYGYTF.

V is TRBV29-1 and J is TRBJ2-1; TCRdb reports TRBD2, a call that lacks DNA to check it against. The CDR3 contains 15 residues. Germline CDR1 reads SQVTM; CDR2 reads ANQGSEA. CDR3 loop: CSVEYLLAGGNEQFF.

The genes are TRBV7-2 and TRBJ2-3; no DNA is available, so the TRBD1 call from TCRdb remains unchecked. The CDR3 has 16 amino acids. The germline CDR1 and CDR2 sequences are SGHTA and FQGNSA. This chain's CDR3 is CASSYPTGGETDTQYF.

The chain recombines TRBV9 with TRBJ2-1; TCRdb calls TRBD1, which cannot be checked without DNA. This CDR3 spans 15 amino acids. Germline CDR1 and CDR2: SGDLS and YYNGEE. The CDR3 reads CASSVEVAGSGEQFF.

The chain couples TRBV12-3 or TRBV12-4 to TRBJ2-1. The CDR3 consists of 11 residues. The CDR3 loop is CASSLYGEQFF.